A selection of T cell receptor beta chains follows, all from one sample in a study of T cell repertoires in cytomegalovirus infection. Their recognized antigens are unknown. TCRdb re-called the reads with MiXCR, one entry per CDR3 protein. Of approximately 340,000 distinct CDR3 sequences listed, almost 30% are singletons. The sample in question was cultured PBMCs, obtained from culture after CMV antigen stimulation. These receptor sequences come from a human donor in good health (CMV status not recorded). Some clones in this sample may be carry-over from other donors' samples. Each CDR3 is given with its conserved first and last residue. The D gene is left open where the match is weak. A row's size may be missing; if present it is once, few, many or a size class.

len | j_gene | abundance | v_gene | d_gene | CDR3aa | CDR3nt
16 | TRBJ1-5 | . | TRBV5-1 | TRBD1 | CASSPSGTGNGQPQHF | TGCGCCAGCAGCCCCTCCGGGACAGGGAACGGTCAGCCCCAGCATTTT
15 | TRBJ2-3 | few | TRBV20-1 | . | CSARRTLRVPDTQYF | TGCAGTGCTAGGAGAACTTTAAGGGTCCCAGATACGCAGTATTTT
16 | TRBJ2-1 | . | TRBV4-1 | . | CASSQDPGRLENEQFF | TGCGCCAGCAGCCAAGACCCCGGACGGCTAGAGAATGAGCAGTTCTTC
15 | TRBJ2-7 | . | TRBV19 | . | CASSTWGTGAYEQYF | TGTGCCAGTAGTACTTGGGGAACGGGAGCCTACGAGCAGTACTTC
14 | TRBJ2-3 | few | TRBV7-3 | . | CASSFMDSTDTQYF | TGTGCCAGCAGTTTCATGGACAGCACAGATACGCAGTATTTT
14 | TRBJ1-1 | . | TRBV3-1 | . | CASSAQTKGSEAFF | TGTGCCAGCAGCGCACAGACAAAGGGGTCTGAAGCTTTCTTT
15 | TRBJ1-2 | . | TRBV19 | . | CASSIEGVTNYGYTF | TGTGCCAGTAGTATCGAGGGGGTTACTAACTATGGCTACACCTTC
15 | TRBJ1-1 | few | TRBV7-3 | . | CASSLIPGVGTEAFF | TGTGCCAGCAGCTTAATTCCAGGGGTGGGCACTGAAGCTTTCTTT
15 | TRBJ2-2 | few | TRBV7-2 | . | CASSPSEGVAGELFF | TGTGCCAGCAGCCCCAGCGAGGGGGTGGCCGGGGAGCTGTTTTTT
13 | TRBJ2-1 | . | TRBV7-3 | . | CASSLDTANEQFF | TGTGCCAGCAGCTTGGATACGGCCAATGAGCAGTTCTTC
14 | TRBJ1-5 | . | TRBV2 | . | CASSEAKRYQPQHF | TGTGCCAGCAGTGAAGCGAAAAGGTATCAGCCCCAGCATTTT
15 | TRBJ1-4 | . | TRBV6-1 | TRBD1 | CASSEWTGYNEKLFF | TGTGCCAGCAGTGAGTGGACAGGGTATAATGAAAAACTGTTTTTT
17 | TRBJ2-3 | few | TRBV4-2 | TRBD2 | CASSQVGLAGITDTQYF | TGTGCCAGCAGCCAAGTTGGGTTAGCGGGGATCACAGATACGCAGTATTTT
16 | TRBJ2-2 | . | TRBV11-1 | TRBD2 | CASSLRAGGLSGELFF | TGTGCCAGCAGCTTACGAGCGGGGGGGCTTTCCGGGGAGCTGTTTTTT
13 | TRBJ1-5 | . | TRBV18 | . | CASSPDPNQPQHF | TGTGCCAGCTCACCAGATCCCAATCAGCCCCAGCATTTT
15 | TRBJ1-5 | . | TRBV27 | . | CASSFVGVSNQPQHF | TGTGCCAGCAGTTTCGTAGGGGTAAGCAATCAGCCCCAGCATTTT
17 | TRBJ2-5 | . | TRBV5-3 | TRBD2 | CARSLTLAGGPTETQYF | TGTGCCAGAAGCTTGACCCTAGCGGGGGGGCCCACAGAGACCCAGTACTTC
14 | TRBJ2-1 | few | TRBV11-2 | TRBD2 | CASSFRAGINEQFF | TGTGCCAGCAGCTTCCGAGCGGGGATCAATGAGCAGTTCTTC
14 | TRBJ1-6 | many | TRBV25-1 | . | CASSDLVSNSPLHF | TGTGCCAGCAGTGATCTGGTTTCTAATTCACCCCTCCACTTT
15 | TRBJ1-5 | many | TRBV7-2 | . | CASSSSGYSNQPQHF | TGTGCCAGCAGCTCGTCAGGTTATAGCAATCAGCCCCAGCATTTT
15 | TRBJ2-3 | . | TRBV11-1 | . | CASSFQKGNTDTQYF | TGTGCCAGCAGCTTCCAGAAGGGCAACACAGATACGCAGTATTTT
14 | TRBJ2-5 | . | TRBV28 | . | CASKLGLVPETQYF | TGTGCCAGCAAGTTGGGGCTAGTCCCAGAGACCCAGTACTTC
12 | TRBJ1-1 | . | TRBV4-1 | . | CASSETLGAAFF | TGTGCCAGCAGCGAGACGCTGGGGGCAGCGTTCTTT
15 | TRBJ1-1 | . | TRBV10-3 | TRBD1 | CAISEHQGGGTEAFF | TGTGCCATCAGTGAGCATCAAGGGGGCGGGACTGAAGCTTTCTTT
15 | TRBJ2-6 | . | TRBV12-3/TRBV12-4 | . | CASSFRETGANVLTF | TGTGCCAGCAGTTTCAGGGAGACTGGGGCCAACGTCCTGACTTTC
16 | TRBJ2-1 | few | TRBV7-2 | TRBD2 | CASSLASGRALIEQFF | TGTGCCAGCAGCTTAGCGAGCGGGAGGGCCCTAATTGAGCAGTTCTTC
18 | TRBJ2-7 | many | TRBV11-1 | . | CASSFDFLGTTIYSEQYF | TGTGCCAGCAGTTTCGATTTCCTAGGGACAACAATTTACTCCGAGCAGTACTTC
14 | TRBJ2-3 | . | TRBV20-1 | . | CSARDMTGTDTQYF | TGCAGTGCTAGAGATATGACGGGAACAGATACGCAGTATTTT
16 | TRBJ2-7 | . | TRBV6-6 | . | CASSYSDWRSSYEQYF | TGTGCCAGCAGTTACTCGGACTGGAGGAGCTCCTACGAGCAGTACTTC
14 | TRBJ2-7 | few | TRBV7-2 | . | CASSSRANPDEQYF | TGTGCCAGCAGCTCTCGGGCCAACCCAGACGAGCAGTACTTC
16 | TRBJ2-2 | . | TRBV24-1 | . | CATSDQTRKNTGELFF | TGTGCCACCAGTGACCAAACTAGGAAGAACACCGGGGAGCTGTTTTTT
15 | TRBJ2-2 | many | TRBV5-1 | . | CASSRRGENTGELFF | TGCGCCAGCAGCAGGCGGGGAGAGAACACCGGGGAGCTGTTTTTT
16 | TRBJ1-4 | few | TRBV7-9 | . | CASSSRSSRTNEKLFF | TGTGCCAGCAGCTCCCGGTCCTCGAGAACTAATGAAAAACTGTTTTTT
20 | TRBJ2-5 | . | TRBV7-4 | TRBD1 | CASSALAPLLGQGDQETQYF | TGTGCCAGCAGCGCCCTGGCCCCTCTCCTCGGACAGGGTGACCAAGAGACCCAGTACTTC
15 | TRBJ1-4 | . | TRBV15 | . | CATSREGVKNEKLFF | TGTGCCACCAGCAGGGAGGGGGTAAAGAACGAAAAACTGTTTTTT
13 | TRBJ1-1 | . | TRBV7-6 | . | CASSRGHNTEAFF | TGTGCCAGCAGCAGGGGACATAACACTGAAGCTTTCTTT